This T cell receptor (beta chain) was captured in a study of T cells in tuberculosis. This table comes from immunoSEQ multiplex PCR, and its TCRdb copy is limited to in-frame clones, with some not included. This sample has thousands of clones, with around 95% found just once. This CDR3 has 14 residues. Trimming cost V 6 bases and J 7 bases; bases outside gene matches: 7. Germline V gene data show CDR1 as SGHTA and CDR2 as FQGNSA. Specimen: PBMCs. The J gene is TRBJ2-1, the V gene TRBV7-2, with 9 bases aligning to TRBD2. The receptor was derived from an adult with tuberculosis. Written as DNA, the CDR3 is TGTGCCAGCAGTATGCTAGCGGGGAGGAATGAGCAGTTCTTC. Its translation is CASSMLAGRNEQFF.